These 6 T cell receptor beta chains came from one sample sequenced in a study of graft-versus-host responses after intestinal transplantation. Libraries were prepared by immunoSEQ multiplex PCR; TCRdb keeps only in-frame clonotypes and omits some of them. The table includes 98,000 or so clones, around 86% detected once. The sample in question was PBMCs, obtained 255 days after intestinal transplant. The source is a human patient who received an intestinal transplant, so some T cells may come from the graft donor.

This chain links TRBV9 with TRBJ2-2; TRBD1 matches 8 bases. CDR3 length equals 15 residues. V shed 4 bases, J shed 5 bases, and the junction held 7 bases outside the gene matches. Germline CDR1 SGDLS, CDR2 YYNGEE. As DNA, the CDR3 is TGTGCCAGCAGCTCTTCAGGGGGCGAGACCGGGGAGCTGTTTTTT. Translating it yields CASSSSGGETGELFF.

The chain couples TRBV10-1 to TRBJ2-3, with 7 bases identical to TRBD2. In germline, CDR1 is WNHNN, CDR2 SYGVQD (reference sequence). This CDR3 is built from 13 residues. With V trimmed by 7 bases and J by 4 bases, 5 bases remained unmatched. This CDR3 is CASMAGVSDTQYF. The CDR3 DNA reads TGCGCCAGCATGGCGGGAGTCTCAGATACGCAGTATTTT.

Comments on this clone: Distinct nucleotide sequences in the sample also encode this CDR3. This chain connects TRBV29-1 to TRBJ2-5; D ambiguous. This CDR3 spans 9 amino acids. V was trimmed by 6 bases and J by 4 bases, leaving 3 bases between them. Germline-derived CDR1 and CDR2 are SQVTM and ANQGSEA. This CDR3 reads CSVGETQYF. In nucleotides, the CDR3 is TGCAGCGTCGGAGAGACCCAGTACTTC.

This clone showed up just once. This chain's CDR3 is CASSLGGGTGELFF. The CDR3 nucleotides read TGTGCCAGCAGTTTAGGAGGGGGCACCGGGGAGCTGTTTTTT. The chain couples TRBV27 to TRBJ2-2; either TRBD1 or TRBD2 may supply D (6 bases each). V was clipped by 2 bases and J by 4 bases, with 8 bases between them. Germline V lookup: CDR1 MNHEY, CDR2 SMNVEV (reference sequence). The CDR3 consists of 14 residues.

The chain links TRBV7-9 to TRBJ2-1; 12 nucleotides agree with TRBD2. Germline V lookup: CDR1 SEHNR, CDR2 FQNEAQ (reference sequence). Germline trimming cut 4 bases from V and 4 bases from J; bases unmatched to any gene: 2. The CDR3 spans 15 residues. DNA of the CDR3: TGTGCCAGCAGCTCTAGCGGGAGGGCGTACAATGAGCAGTTCTTC. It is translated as CASSSSGRAYNEQFF. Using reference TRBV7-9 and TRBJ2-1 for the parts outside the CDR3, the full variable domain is DTGVSQNPRHKITKRGQNVTFRCDPISEHNRLYWYRQTLGQGPEFLTYFQNEAQLEKSRLLSDRFSAERPKGSFSTLEIQRTEQGDSAMYLCASSSSGRAYNEQFFGPGTRLTVL.

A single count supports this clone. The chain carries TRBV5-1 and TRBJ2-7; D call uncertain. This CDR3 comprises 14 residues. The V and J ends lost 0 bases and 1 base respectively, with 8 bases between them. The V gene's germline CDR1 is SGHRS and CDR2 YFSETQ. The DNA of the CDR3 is TGCGCCAGCAGCTTGGCCACAGATTCCTACGAGCAGTACTTC. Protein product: CASSLATDSYEQYF.